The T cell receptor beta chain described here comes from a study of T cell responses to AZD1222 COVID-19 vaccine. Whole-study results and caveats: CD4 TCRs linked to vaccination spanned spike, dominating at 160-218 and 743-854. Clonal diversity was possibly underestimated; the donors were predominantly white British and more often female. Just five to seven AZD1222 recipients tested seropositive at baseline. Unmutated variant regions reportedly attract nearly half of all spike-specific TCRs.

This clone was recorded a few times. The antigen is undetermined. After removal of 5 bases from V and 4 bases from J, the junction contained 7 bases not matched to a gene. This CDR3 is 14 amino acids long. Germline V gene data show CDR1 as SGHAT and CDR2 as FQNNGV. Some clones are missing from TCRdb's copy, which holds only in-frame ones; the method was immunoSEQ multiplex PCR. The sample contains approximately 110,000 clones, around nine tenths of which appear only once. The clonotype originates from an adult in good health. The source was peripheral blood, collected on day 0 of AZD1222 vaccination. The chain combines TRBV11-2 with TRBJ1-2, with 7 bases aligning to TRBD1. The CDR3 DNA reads TGTGCCAGCAGCCCTAGTGGACAGGCCTATGGCTACACCTTC. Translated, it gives CASSPSGQAYGYTF.